What follows are 28 T cell receptor beta chains derived from one specimen sequenced in a study of T cells after yellow fever vaccination. TCRdb fed the 5' RACE reads into MiXCR, producing one record per CDR3 protein. The table records 200,000 to 300,000 distinct CDR3 sequences, 6.9% of them present only once. Sequencing used CD4+ T cells sorted from PBMCs, obtained 15 days after the yellow fever booster vaccination. These receptors came from a man aged 30 to 45 who received the YFV17D yellow fever vaccine.

The rearrangement joins TRBV6-2 or TRBV6-3 to TRBJ1-1; D is ambiguous. The CDR3 spans 14 residues. CDR1 is MNHEY and CDR2 is SVGEGT in the germline V gene. V gave up 7 bases and J gave up 3 bases, with 15 bases separating them. The CDR3 nucleotides read TGTGCCAGCACCGATGTCCCTACGGACACTGAAGCTTTCTTT. Its translation is CASTDVPTDTEAFF.

CDR3 bases: TGTGCCAGCAGCCAAGTGTCTAGCGGCCTACCGGGAGATACGCAGTATTTT. Translated, it gives CASSQVSSGLPGDTQYF. The chain employs TRBV4-2 and TRBJ2-3; TRBD2 aligns across 7 bases. The CDR3 sequence is 17 residues long. Germline V gives CDR1 LGHNA, CDR2 YNFKEQ. The ends lost 1 base at V and 5 bases at J; junction bases unmatched: 12.

This rearrangement joins TRBV20-1 to TRBJ2-7; 8 positions match TRBD2. The CDR3 is 12 amino acids. The germline gives CDR1 DFQATT, CDR2 SNEGSKA (reference sequence). Trimming removed 6 bases from V and 2 bases from J; junction bases left unmatched: 3. CDR3 DNA: TGCAGTGCAACCGGGGGGGCCTACGAGCAGTACTTC. Its translation is CSATGGAYEQYF.

This clonotype was detected many times. The V call is TRBV29-1, the J call TRBJ2-7; D gene uncertain. The CDR3 spans 13 residues. V lost 4 bases, J lost 6 bases, and 16 bases lay in between. The germline V gene encodes CDR1 SQVTM and CDR2 ANQGSEA. The CDR3 coding sequence is TGCAGCGTTGTAAGGTCTTGGGATTCCGAGCAGTACTTC. Amino acids: CSVVRSWDSEQYF.

The chain combines TRBV5-1 with TRBJ2-7, with TRBD1 matching 9 bases. Germline CDR1 SGHRS, CDR2 YFSETQ. V trimming: 4 bases; J trimming: 6 bases; junction bases outside the gene matches: 11. This CDR3 contains 15 residues. This CDR3 reads CASSAPGQGPGEQYF. CDR3 coding DNA: TGCGCCAGCAGCGCTCCGGGACAGGGCCCAGGCGAGCAGTACTTC.

The genes are TRBV5-4 and TRBJ2-1; D tentatively reads TRBD1 or TRBD2 (5 bases each). V dropped 3 bases and J dropped 7 bases, with 17 bases sitting between them. The CDR3 extends over 15 amino acids. Germline lookup yields CDR1 SGHNT and CDR2 YYREEE (reference sequence). CDR3 nucleotide sequence: TGTGCCAGCAGCTCACCGGGACCCAACTTTAATGAGCAGTTCTTC. Its translation is CASSSPGPNFNEQFF.

This clonotype was counted only a few times. The chain joins TRBV27 to TRBJ1-2, with TRBD1 matching over 9 bases. The germline gives CDR1 MNHEY, CDR2 SMNVEV (reference sequence). The length of the CDR3 is 15 residues. V was clipped by 6 bases and J by 6 bases; unmatched bases: 11. CDR3 DNA: TGTGCCAGCAGCGACCCGGGACAGGGTATTAATGGCTACACCTTC. Translating it yields CASSDPGQGINGYTF.

The CDR3 coding sequence is TGTGCCATCAGTGACCCGGGACGGCTGTCCTACGAGCAGTACTTC. Translated: CAISDPGRLSYEQYF. V gene TRBV10-3 combines with J gene TRBJ2-7, with D perhaps given as TRBD1 or TRBD2 (5 bases each). The CDR3 has 15 amino acids. Germline V gene sequence: CDR1 ENHRY, CDR2 SYGVKD. V lost 3 bases and J lost 1, with 13 bases in between.

Only a few counts were recorded for this clonotype. The chain joins TRBV11-2 to TRBJ2-7, with D maybe TRBD2 (6 bases). Trimming removed 3 bases from V and 2 bases from J, with 11 bases in between. In germline, CDR1 is SGHAT, CDR2 FQNNGV. The CDR3 extends over 14 amino acids. The CDR3, as DNA: TGTGCCAGCAGCTTTAGCGGTAAGACCTACGAGCAGTACTTC. Encoded protein: CASSFSGKTYEQYF.

A few counts support this clonotype. This chain joins TRBV7-2 and TRBJ2-7; 12 nucleotides align to TRBD2. The CDR3 spans 13 residues. After removal of 5 bases from V and 9 bases from J, the junction contained 5 bases not matched to a gene. The germline gives CDR1 SGHTA, CDR2 FQGNSA. Here the CDR3 reads CASSAPSGRVQYF. The CDR3 DNA sequence: TGTGCCAGCAGCGCCCCTAGCGGGAGGGTGCAGTACTTC.

The rearrangement joins TRBV3-1 to TRBJ2-1, with 7 bases matching TRBD2. Germline lookup yields CDR1 LGHDT and CDR2 YNNKEL (reference sequence). This CDR3 has 17 amino acids. V lost 4 bases, J lost 1 base, and 10 bases stayed unmatched. CDR3 loop: CASSPPRAGRSYNEQFF. The CDR3 region has the DNA TGTGCCAGCAGCCCACCTAGGGCCGGGAGGTCCTACAATGAGCAGTTCTTC.

This clonotype was detected only a few times. V usage is TRBV20-1 and J usage is TRBJ2-1; 12 bases are a match to TRBD2. Germline assignment: CDR1 DFQATT and CDR2 SNEGSKA (reference sequence). The CDR3 extends over 19 amino acids. With V trimmed by 1 base and J by 0 bases, 10 bases remained unmatched. CDR3 coding DNA: TGCAGTGCTAGAGTCGGACTAGCGGGAATCACAAACTCCTACAATGAGCAGTTCTTC. Amino acid sequence: CSARVGLAGITNSYNEQFF.

This clonotype was seen more than once but under ten times. The chain recombines TRBV12-3 or TRBV12-4 with TRBJ2-3; 8 nucleotides align to TRBD2. This CDR3 has 16 amino acids. V shed 1 base and J 2 bases; nucleotides not matched to a gene: 5. The CDR3 DNA sequence: TGTGCCAGCAGTTTAGGACTAGCGCGACCCACAGATACGCAGTATTTT. Its translation is CASSLGLARPTDTQYF.

The V and J genes are TRBV5-6 and TRBJ2-7, with D uncertain. CDR1 is SGHDT, CDR2 YYEEEE, per germline. The CDR3 is 13 residues long. Trimming removed 4 bases at V and 3 bases at J, with 11 bases between. The DNA of the CDR3 is TGTGCCAGCAGCAGGAACCGCGTCTACGAGCAGTACTTC. Translating gives CASSRNRVYEQYF. Full variable domain (outside the CDR3, taken from reference TRBV5-6 and TRBJ2-7): DAGVTQSPTHLIKTRGQQVTLRCSPKSGHDTVSWYQQALGQGPQFIFQYYEEEERQRGNFPDRFSGHQFPNYSSELNVNALLLGDSALYLCASSRNRVYEQYFGPGTRLTVT.

The chain joins TRBV12-3 or TRBV12-4 to TRBJ2-2; 10 bases are a match to TRBD2. This CDR3 is built from 15 residues. J was trimmed by 7 bases and V by 2 bases; bases with no gene match: 4. The CDR3: CASSLLAGEGGELFF. Here the CDR3 DNA reads TGTGCCAGCAGTTTACTAGCGGGAGAGGGCGGGGAGCTGTTTTTT.

V gene TRBV5-1 combines with J gene TRBJ2-7; no clear D gene. This CDR3 comprises 13 residues. The germline V gene encodes CDR1 SGHRS and CDR2 YFSETQ. V was shortened by 5 bases and J by 5 bases, with 14 bases between the two germline ends. CDR3 bases: TGCGCCAGCAGTGTCTTGGGGAAGGACGAGCAGTACTTC. It encodes CASSVLGKDEQYF.

This clonotype has more than one count but fewer than ten. The V call is TRBV4-3, the J call TRBJ1-6; D remains unclear. This CDR3 is 15 amino acids long. Germline CDR1 reads LGHNA; CDR2 reads YSLEER. V lost 0 bases to trimming and J lost 7 bases, with 10 bases between them. The CDR3 region has the DNA TGCGCCAGCAGCCAAGAGATTGGCACAAATTCACCCCTCCACTTT. It specifies CASSQEIGTNSPLHF.

This clonotype came up many times. The chain uses TRBV6-5 and TRBJ2-6; D not resolved. V lost 4 bases to trimming and J lost 4 bases, with 8 bases between them. The CDR3 length is 14 residues. Germline V lookup: CDR1 MNHEY, CDR2 SVGAGI. The CDR3 protein is CASSSPFGANVLTF. The DNA for the CDR3 is TGTGCCAGCAGTTCCCCCTTCGGGGCCAACGTCCTGACTTTC.

This clonotype was found many times. The chain joins TRBV19 to TRBJ2-3; the D call may be TRBD1 or TRBD2 (5 bases each). Trimming stripped 5 bases from V and 10 bases from J, with 19 bases between. CDR3 length equals 14 residues. Germline assignment: CDR1 LNHDA and CDR2 SQIVND (reference sequence). DNA of the CDR3: TGTGCCAGTAGTCTGGGACCCTCTCGGCCGGCGCAGTATTTT. Protein product: CASSLGPSRPAQYF.

The table lists this clonotype with a few counts. This rearrangement joins TRBV5-1 to TRBJ2-1; the D gene is possibly TRBD1 (5 bases). Trimming cost V 0 bases and J 7 bases, with 26 bases left between them. CDR3 length: 19 residues. The germline CDR1 and CDR2 sequences are SGHRS and YFSETQ. The CDR3 DNA is TGCGCCAGCAGCTTGGTAATCTTAACAGGAGCCTACTCTCGGAATGAGCAGTTCTTC. It is translated as CASSLVILTGAYSRNEQFF.

J is TRBJ1-1 and V is TRBV25-1; D not certain. There are 15 residues in the CDR3. Germline CDR1 MGHDK, CDR2 SYGVNS. Trimming pared 3 bases from V and 0 bases from J, leaving 11 bases between. The CDR3 nucleotides read TGTGCCAGCAGTGATAACAGCTTGATGAACACTGAAGCTTTCTTT. Translating it yields CASSDNSLMNTEAFF.

This clonotype has a count of ten or more. V gene TRBV12-3 or TRBV12-4 combines with J gene TRBJ2-1, with TRBD2 matching 10 bases. V was clipped by 8 bases and J by 5 bases; unmatched bases: 3. The CDR3 consists of 13 residues. The CDR3 region is CASGSGGDNEQFF. CDR3 nucleotide sequence: TGTGCCAGCGGGAGCGGGGGGGACAATGAGCAGTTCTTC.

The rearrangement joins TRBV7-9 to TRBJ1-4; D is unclear. V lost 4 bases and J lost 4, with 16 bases in between. This CDR3 spans 16 amino acids. The germline CDR1 and CDR2 sequences are SEHNR and FQNEAQ (reference sequence). The CDR3 nucleotides read TGTGCCAGCAGCTCCGGGGTGAGGGCCCTTAATGAAAAACTGTTTTTT. Protein product: CASSSGVRALNEKLFF.

The table lists this clonotype with a few counts. The V call is TRBV12-3 or TRBV12-4, the J call TRBJ2-1, with D unresolved. The CDR3 spans 14 residues. Trimming took 6 bases from V and 7 from J, leaving 16 bases between them. CDR3 region: CASRSGWLANEQFF. In nucleotides, the CDR3 is TGTGCCAGCAGGTCGGGTTGGTTAGCTAATGAGCAGTTCTTC.

The chain is built from TRBV27 and TRBJ2-3; D is unclear. The germline V gene encodes CDR1 MNHEY and CDR2 SMNVEV (reference sequence). This CDR3 comprises 12 residues. V shed 5 bases and J shed 8 bases, with 11 bases lying between them. The CDR3, as DNA: TGTGCCAGCAGTCCCCAACCTGGTACGCAGTATTTT. Translated, it gives CASSPQPGTQYF.

This clonotype came up many times. The J gene is TRBJ2-7, the V gene TRBV24-1; 11 positions agree with TRBD1. The V and J ends lost 5 bases and 0 bases, in that order; junction bases with no gene match: 5. Germline CDR1 and CDR2: KGHDR and SFDVKD. The CDR3 has 16 amino acids. For the CDR3, the DNA is TGTGCCACCAGTGGTTGGGGACAGGGGGTCTCCTACGAGCAGTACTTC. Translation gives CATSGWGQGVSYEQYF.

V gene TRBV29-1 combines with J gene TRBJ1-5, with a weak D call TRBD1 (5 bases). The CDR3 runs to 12 residues. In germline, CDR1 is SQVTM, CDR2 ANQGSEA. With 4 bases removed from V and 6 bases from J, the gap between germline ends came to 10 bases. CDR3 bases: TGCAGCGTTGCCAGGGTCGGTCAGCCCCAGCATTTT. This sequence encodes CSVARVGQPQHF.

This clonotype has a count of ten or more. The V and J genes are TRBV12-3 or TRBV12-4 and TRBJ1-5; 9 bases fit TRBD1. The junction had 9 bases not matched to a gene; V was cut back by 6 bases and J by 3 bases. This CDR3 comprises 16 residues. CDR3: CASRSRGQGLNQPQHF. The CDR3 DNA reads as TGTGCCAGCAGATCCAGGGGACAGGGCCTCAATCAGCCCCAGCATTTT.